The 22 T cell receptor beta chains in this list originate from one sample, sequenced in a study of T cells in Graves' hyperthyroidism and ophthalmopathy. Template material for amplifying TCR beta CDR3 regions consisted of RNA transcripts. In the first-round RT-PCR of the TCR CDR3, the HTBI primer set was used. Using its own MiXCR run on the multiplex PCR reads, TCRdb lists one record per CDR3 protein. The sample yields roughly 700,000 distinct CDR3 sequences, about 35% seen once. The specimen was blood. All receptors derive from a woman aged 35 to 49 with Graves' hyperthyroidism.

Details on this clonotype: This could be a read error, since a much larger clone is one nucleotide away. J is TRBJ1-5 and V is TRBV2, with D uncertain. This CDR3 comprises 15 residues. Germline values: CDR1 SNHLY, CDR2 FYNNEI. CDR3 protein: CASSEDGATSQLQHF. CDR3 DNA sequence: TGTGCCAGCAGTGAAGATGGAGCCACGTCTCAGCTCCAGCATTTT.

The rearrangement links TRBV7-9 to TRBJ2-7; D is unclear. This CDR3 contains 14 residues. The germline CDR1 and CDR2 sequences are SEHNR and FQNEAQ (reference sequence). Trimming stripped 5 bases from V and 3 bases from J, with 14 bases between. CDR3 DNA sequence: TGTGCCAGCAGCCAAGGGCTAGTCGACTACGAGCAGTACTTC. The encoded protein is CASSQGLVDYEQYF. The variable domain in full, with the rest retrieved from reference TRBV7-9 and TRBJ2-7, is DTGVSQNPRHKITKRGQNVTFRCDPISEHNRLYWYRQTLGQGPEFLTYFQNEAQLEKSRLLSDRFSAERPKGSFSTLEIQRTEQGDSAMYLCASSQGLVDYEQYFGPGTRLTVT.

The chain joins TRBV5-1 to TRBJ1-1; D not certain. The CDR3 sequence is 15 residues long. In germline, CDR1 is SGHRS, CDR2 YFSETQ. V dropped 4 bases and J dropped 0 bases, with 13 bases sitting between them. CDR3 region: CASSPKQILNTEAFF. DNA of the CDR3: TGCGCCAGCAGCCCGAAACAGATACTGAACACTGAAGCTTTCTTT.

This clonotype was detected many times. The chain recombines TRBV7-9 with TRBJ1-2; D call uncertain. Germline values: CDR1 SEHNR, CDR2 FQNEAQ (reference sequence). CDR3 size: 15 residues. V lost 5 bases, J lost 3 bases, and 16 bases lay in between. This CDR3 is CASSPPVGLDYGYTF. The CDR3 nucleotides read TGTGCCAGCAGCCCCCCCGTGGGGTTGGACTATGGCTACACCTTC.

This clonotype was counted between two and nine times. The V gene is TRBV4-2, the J gene TRBJ1-5; 8 bases match TRBD1. V shed 1 base, J shed 5 bases, and the junction held 4 bases outside the gene matches. The CDR3 is made up of 15 amino acids. Germline-derived CDR1 and CDR2 are LGHNA and YNFKEQ. Written as DNA, the CDR3 is TGTGCCAGCAGCCAAGGTGACAGGGGTGATCAGCCCCAGCATTTT. Translating gives CASSQGDRGDQPQHF.

CDR3 DNA: TGTGCCAGCAGCTCCCGGGACAAACTGTTTTTT. This translates into CASSSRDKLFF. This chain links TRBV11-2 with TRBJ1-4, with D possibly TRBD1 on 5 matching bases. The CDR3 sequence is 11 residues long. V shed 4 bases and J shed 11 bases, with 8 bases lying between them. Germline V lookup: CDR1 SGHAT, CDR2 FQNNGV.

The chain combines TRBV14 with TRBJ2-3; 7 bases are a match to TRBD2. The germline V gene encodes CDR1 SGHDN and CDR2 FVKESK. The CDR3 consists of 18 residues. With 6 bases clipped from V and 3 bases from J, the junction kept 18 bases outside the gene matches. The CDR3 reads CASSPFVAGVDGTDTQYF. CDR3 DNA sequence: TGTGCCAGCAGTCCCTTCGTCGCGGGAGTAGATGGGACAGATACGCAGTATTTT.

J is TRBJ2-7 and V is TRBV20-1; D may be TRBD1 or TRBD2 (5 bases each). Trimming shortened V by 6 bases and J by 2 bases, and 20 bases separated the two germline ends. There are 15 residues in the CDR3. The germline V gene has CDR1 DFQATT and CDR2 SNEGSKA (reference sequence). CDR3 loop: CSASPGTRSPYEQYF. The CDR3 nucleotides are TGCAGTGCCTCACCCGGGACCCGATCGCCCTACGAGCAGTACTTC.

Worth noting for this clonotype: Possible read error: a much larger clone is one base away. The rearrangement joins TRBV24-1 to TRBJ1-2; 7 bases are shared with TRBD1. This CDR3 is built from 14 residues. Germline CDR1 reads KGHDR; CDR2 reads SFDVKD. The CDR3 sequence: CASSTRDSYYDYTF. The CDR3 DNA is TGTGCCAGTAGTACCCGGGACAGCTACTATGACTACACCTTC.

This clonotype was seen more than once but under ten times. The genes are TRBV6-5 and TRBJ1-1; 9 bases fit TRBD1. This CDR3 has 17 amino acids. CDR1 is MNHEY and CDR2 is SVGAGI in the germline V gene. V lost 5 bases to trimming and J lost 5 bases; unmatched junction nucleotides: 15. CDR3 sequence reads: CASSDNLQDRGRTEAFF. The CDR3 region has the DNA TGTGCCAGCAGTGACAACCTCCAGGACAGGGGAAGAACTGAAGCTTTCTTT.

This clonotype came up many times. The CDR3 DNA follows: TGTGCCAGCAGCACAGTCGCGGGGTCGGTGGGCTACGAGCAGTACTTC. This translates into CASSTVAGSVGYEQYF. This chain uses TRBV7-6 with TRBJ2-7; D perhaps matches TRBD2 (6 bases). V shed 5 bases and J shed 3 bases, with 20 bases lying between them. This CDR3 is 16 amino acids long. From germline, CDR1 is SGHVS and CDR2 FNYEAQ.

J is TRBJ2-7 and V is TRBV12-3 or TRBV12-4, with 8 bases matching TRBD1. The CDR3 extends over 12 amino acids. V trimming: 7 bases; J trimming: 7 bases; junction bases outside the gene matches: 6. This chain's CDR3 is CASTRTGREQYF. The CDR3 nucleotides read TGTGCCAGCACCAGGACAGGGAGGGAGCAGTACTTC.

This clonotype came up a few times. The V gene is TRBV2, the J gene TRBJ2-5; the D call may be TRBD1 or TRBD2 (5 bases each). The V end lost 5 bases, the J end lost 5 bases, and 18 bases lay between the germline ends. Germline loops: CDR1 SNHLY, CDR2 FYNNEI. This CDR3 contains 15 residues. The DNA of the CDR3 is TGTGCCAGCAGTAGAAAGGGACCGCGGAGGGAGACCCAGTACTTC. This encodes CASSRKGPRRETQYF.

To note about this clonotype: This may be a read error, as it is one base from a much larger clone. This rearrangement joins TRBV28 to TRBJ2-7; 10 bases fit TRBD1. Germline CDR1 reads MDHEN; CDR2 reads SYDVKM. The CDR3 has 13 amino acids. The V gene end was trimmed by 8 bases and the J gene end by 3 bases; junction bases not matched to a gene: 4. Written as DNA, the CDR3 is TGTGCCAGCGGGGGGACAGGGGTCTACGAGCAGTACTTC. It yields the protein CASGGTGVYEQYF.

This clonotype was observed a few times. The chain links TRBV7-8 to TRBJ2-2; 8 bases match TRBD2. The germline gives CDR1 SGHVS, CDR2 FQNEAQ. V trimming: 5 bases; J trimming: 4 bases; junction bases outside the gene matches: 12. This CDR3 contains 17 residues. This CDR3 reads CASSPRGRGAVTGELFF. CDR3 nucleotides: TGTGCCAGCAGCCCCCGAGGGCGGGGGGCCGTCACCGGGGAGCTGTTTTTT. Supplemented by reference TRBV7-8 and TRBJ2-2, the full variable domain reads GAGVSQSPRYKVAKRGQDVALRCDPISGHVSLFWYQQALGQGPEFLTYFQNEAQLDKSGLPSDRFFAERPEGSVSTLKIQRTQQEDSAVYLCASSPRGRGAVTGELFFGEGSRLTVL.

This clonotype appeared many times. The chain carries TRBV7-8 and TRBJ2-5; D not resolved. The V end lost 5 bases, the J end lost 2 bases, and 18 bases lay between the germline ends. Germline CDR1 SGHVS, CDR2 FQNEAQ. The CDR3 extends over 16 amino acids. CDR3 sequence (DNA): TGTGCCAGCAGCCCACGAGAGTTGGCTGTTCAAGAGACCCAGTACTTC. Protein product: CASSPRELAVQETQYF. Combining the CDR3 with reference TRBV7-8 and TRBJ2-5 gives the whole variable domain GAGVSQSPRYKVAKRGQDVALRCDPISGHVSLFWYQQALGQGPEFLTYFQNEAQLDKSGLPSDRFFAERPEGSVSTLKIQRTQQEDSAVYLCASSPRELAVQETQYFGPGTRLLVL.

This clonotype was observed a few times. V is TRBV5-4 and J is TRBJ2-2, with TRBD2 as a possible D gene (5 bases). The CDR3 runs 14 residues. Germline lookup yields CDR1 SGHNT and CDR2 YYREEE (reference sequence). Trimming shortened V by 3 bases and J by 8 bases, and 14 bases separated the two germline ends. The CDR3 loop reads CASSSRVTQGELFF. CDR3 coding DNA: TGTGCCAGCAGCTCGCGGGTAACCCAAGGGGAGCTGTTTTTT.

This clonotype turned up a few times. A junction boundary mismatches the germline segment, possibly from a read error. The J gene is TRBJ1-2, the V gene TRBV5-1, with TRBD1 identical over 8 bases. The CDR3 loop spans 17 amino acids. Germline V lookup: CDR1 SGHRS, CDR2 YFSETQ. The CDR3 DNA sequence: TGTGCCAGCAGCCAAGATCTCCGGCGGACAGGGATCTATGGCTACACCTTC. This translates into CASSQDLRRTGIYGYTF.

This clonotype has just a few counts. The rearrangement links TRBV12-3 or TRBV12-4 to TRBJ2-2, with D unclear. V was shortened by 6 bases and J by 6 bases, with 8 bases between the two germline ends. This CDR3 has 12 amino acids. CDR3 amino acids: CASSPSAGELFF. DNA of the CDR3: TGTGCCAGCAGCCCTAGTGCCGGGGAGCTGTTTTTT.

This clonotype has a count of ten or more. The DNA of the CDR3 is TGCGCCAGCAGCCCGGCCGTGGGCGTCACCTACGAGCAGTACTTC. Protein product: CASSPAVGVTYEQYF. V usage is TRBV5-1 and J usage is TRBJ2-7; D unclear. The CDR3 covers 15 residues. Germline V gives CDR1 SGHRS, CDR2 YFSETQ. V lost 4 bases, J lost 2 bases, and 16 bases lay in between.

Worth noting for this clonotype: A clone one base away is much larger, so this may be a read error. Likely a read error: the CDR3 ends without its conserved phenylalanine or tryptophan. This chain links TRBV7-9 with TRBJ1-2; D gene unclear. CDR1 is SEHNR and CDR2 is FQNEAQ in the germline V gene (reference sequence). Trimming stripped 6 bases from V and 8 bases from J, with 10 bases between. CDR3 size: 11 residues. CDR3 coding DNA: TGTGCCAGCAGTAGGATGGGGGGCTACACCCTC. This codes for CASSRMGGYTL.

The CDR3 protein is CASRTGLWETQYF. CDR3 nucleotides: TGTGCCAGCCGTACAGGTCTCTGGGAGACCCAGTACTTC. The V gene is TRBV6-1, the J gene TRBJ2-5, with TRBD1 as a possible D gene (5 bases). V was pared by 8 bases and J by 5 bases, with 15 bases between. This CDR3 has 13 amino acids. Germline V gene sequence: CDR1 MNHNS, CDR2 SASEGT.